This TCR beta chain is from a study of PD-L1 blockade in urothelial cancer. Overall study: Typically, measured as a median, blood samples had 140,000 or so T cells.

Time point denoted: pretreatment peripheral blood. Only in-frame clones appear in the TCRdb table, and some are missing; sequencing was by immunoSEQ multiplex PCR. The top ten hold 4% of the sample, which has tens of thousands of clones, roughly four fifths seen once. The CDR3 sequence is 16 residues long. Germline V CDR1 and CDR2: MDHEN, SYDVKM. Trimming took 4 bases from V and 4 from J; bases not matched to a gene: 11. V gene TRBV28 combines with J gene TRBJ2-7, with TRBD2 identical over 9 bases. This sample comprised PBMCs, obtained around atezolizumab (anti-PD-L1) treatment. The origin of this receptor is a man between 70 and 80 years old with urothelial cancer. CDR3 in amino acids: CASSSEGSGSRYEQYF. In nucleotides, the CDR3 is TGTGCCAGCAGTTCTGAGGGTAGCGGGAGTAGATACGAGCAGTACTTC.